The rows below give T cell receptor beta chains drawn from one sample of a study of cytomegalovirus exposure and HLA in healthy donors. TCRdb keeps only in-frame clones here, not all; method: immunoSEQ multiplex PCR. This table has about 130,000 clones, roughly 72% appearing once. Sequencing was performed on PBMCs. The receptors originated from a woman between 45 and 60 years old in good health and CMV-seronegative. CDR3s include the opening cysteine and the closing phenylalanine or tryptophan. A D gene is named only where the DNA matches it firmly.

D gene: -
J gene: TRBJ1-1
V gene: TRBV7-2
CDR3 protein: CASSSPPYTEAFF

D gene: TRBD2
J gene: TRBJ2-2
V gene: TRBV5-1
CDR3 protein: CASSWMASGNTGELFF

D gene: -
J gene: TRBJ2-5
V gene: TRBV6-1
CDR3 protein: CASSEKFGETQYF

D gene: -
J gene: TRBJ1-2
V gene: TRBV4-3
CDR3 protein: CASSQGGGLLYGYTF

D gene: TRBD1
J gene: TRBJ1-1
V gene: TRBV19
CDR3 protein: CASNRRTGGGTEAFF

D gene: -
J gene: TRBJ2-6
V gene: TRBV27
CDR3 protein: CASSFRGANVLTF

D gene: -
J gene: TRBJ2-1
V gene: TRBV11-3
CDR3 protein: CASSPLGGRSYNEQFF

D gene: -
J gene: TRBJ1-2
V gene: TRBV6-1
CDR3 protein: CASSSGVADGYTF

D gene: -
J gene: TRBJ1-5
V gene: TRBV5-6
CDR3 protein: CASSFGAVTSSNQPQHF

D gene: TRBD2
J gene: TRBJ2-1
V gene: TRBV11-2
CDR3 protein: CASSLELAGGSDEQFF

D gene: -
J gene: TRBJ2-2
V gene: TRBV5-4
CDR3 protein: CASSASGTVAGELFF

D gene: -
J gene: TRBJ1-1
V gene: TRBV12-5
CDR3 protein: CASGADTSNTEAFF

D gene: -
J gene: TRBJ2-1
V gene: TRBV11-1
CDR3 protein: CASSSGFDEQFF

D gene: -
J gene: TRBJ2-7
V gene: TRBV28
CDR3 protein: CASSSETPPRLYF

D gene: -
J gene: TRBJ2-3
V gene: TRBV29-1
CDR3 protein: CSVSGVADTQYF

D gene: -
J gene: TRBJ1-1
V gene: TRBV18
CDR3 protein: CASSPLESNTEAFF

D gene: TRBD1
J gene: TRBJ1-2
V gene: TRBV2
CDR3 protein: CASRGQGVSYGYTF

D gene: TRBD2
J gene: TRBJ2-1
V gene: TRBV7-9
CDR3 protein: CASSRLALNNEQFF

D gene: -
J gene: TRBJ2-7
V gene: TRBV9
CDR3 protein: CASSDGGNSYEQYF

D gene: TRBD1
J gene: TRBJ1-1
V gene: TRBV2
CDR3 protein: CASSTTPGQGARDTEAFF

D gene: -
J gene: TRBJ2-1
V gene: TRBV19
CDR3 protein: CASTAGLSYNEQFF

D gene: -
J gene: TRBJ1-1
V gene: TRBV6-5
CDR3 protein: CASSRQASNTEAFF

D gene: -
J gene: TRBJ1-4
V gene: TRBV14
CDR3 protein: CASSQEGELFF

D gene: -
J gene: TRBJ2-2
V gene: TRBV7-8
CDR3 protein: CASSPYGQGAASGRLAGELFF

D gene: TRBD1
J gene: TRBJ2-2
V gene: TRBV5-1
CDR3 protein: CASSSLDRGKYAGELFF

D gene: -
J gene: TRBJ1-1
V gene: TRBV7-9
CDR3 protein: CASSVISHGSLGDTEAFF

D gene: TRBD2
J gene: TRBJ2-3
V gene: TRBV7-2
CDR3 protein: CASSFAGGSTDTQYF

D gene: TRBD2
J gene: TRBJ2-1
V gene: TRBV28
CDR3 protein: CASTEGTSGNNEQFF

D gene: TRBD2
J gene: TRBJ2-1
V gene: TRBV19
CDR3 protein: CASSISAGGSNEQFF

D gene: TRBD1
J gene: TRBJ2-7
V gene: TRBV15
CDR3 protein: CATSRGGQGASYEQYF

D gene: TRBD2
J gene: TRBJ2-7
V gene: TRBV9
CDR3 protein: CASSVDSGRGEQYF

D gene: TRBD2
J gene: TRBJ2-5
V gene: TRBV6-1
CDR3 protein: CASSEAGGRETQYF

D gene: -
J gene: TRBJ2-1
V gene: TRBV7-9
CDR3 protein: CASSGRIYNEQFF

D gene: TRBD2
J gene: TRBJ2-5
V gene: TRBV6-1
CDR3 protein: CASSRTSGAQETQYF

D gene: -
J gene: TRBJ1-1
V gene: TRBV4-3
CDR3 protein: CASSQGGRRVGAEAFF

D gene: TRBD1
J gene: TRBJ1-1
V gene: TRBV4-3
CDR3 protein: CASSQDLEGAGTEAFF

D gene: -
J gene: TRBJ1-3
V gene: TRBV4-2
CDR3 protein: CASSQEIGAGSTIYF

D gene: -
J gene: TRBJ2-1
V gene: TRBV10-3
CDR3 protein: CAISEASRTYNEQFF

D gene: TRBD2
J gene: TRBJ2-1
V gene: TRBV7-2
CDR3 protein: CASSPTSGSFYNEQFF

D gene: -
J gene: TRBJ1-2
V gene: TRBV5-1
CDR3 protein: CASSRSPPDNYGYPF

D gene: -
J gene: TRBJ1-1
V gene: TRBV7-9
CDR3 protein: CASSLRALLNTEAFF

D gene: TRBD1
J gene: TRBJ2-3
V gene: TRBV29-1
CDR3 protein: CSAPGQGHTDTQYF

D gene: TRBD2
J gene: TRBJ2-1
V gene: TRBV19
CDR3 protein: CASSMGGDEQFF

D gene: TRBD1
J gene: TRBJ2-5
V gene: TRBV5-4
CDR3 protein: CASSLRGTVSQETQYF

D gene: TRBD1
J gene: TRBJ2-7
V gene: TRBV27
CDR3 protein: CASSLRDRGYEQYF

D gene: -
J gene: TRBJ2-3
V gene: TRBV27
CDR3 protein: CASGEGGTQYF

D gene: TRBD2
J gene: TRBJ2-5
V gene: TRBV7-3
CDR3 protein: CASSGGGPETQYF

D gene: -
J gene: TRBJ2-3
V gene: TRBV30
CDR3 protein: CAWSFGSVNTQYF

D gene: -
J gene: TRBJ1-1
V gene: TRBV25-1
CDR3 protein: CASSESVKGSTEAFF

D gene: -
J gene: TRBJ2-3
V gene: TRBV28
CDR3 protein: CASSTRQVAQYF

D gene: TRBD1
J gene: TRBJ2-1
V gene: TRBV29-1
CDR3 protein: CSVAGQATMSGQFF

D gene: TRBD1
J gene: TRBJ2-5
V gene: TRBV5-4
CDR3 protein: CASSGGTGGGQETQYF

D gene: TRBD1
J gene: TRBJ2-3
V gene: TRBV29-1
CDR3 protein: CSVAQGQSSTDTQYF

D gene: -
J gene: TRBJ2-6
V gene: TRBV28
CDR3 protein: CATSMSGANVLTF

D gene: TRBD1
J gene: TRBJ2-3
V gene: TRBV15
CDR3 protein: CATSGDRSYGTQYF

D gene: -
J gene: TRBJ1-2
V gene: TRBV29-1
CDR3 protein: CSVVGEFRLDGYTF

D gene: TRBD1
J gene: TRBJ1-2
V gene: TRBV18
CDR3 protein: CASSPATGRNYGYTF

D gene: TRBD2
J gene: TRBJ2-6
V gene: TRBV29-1
CDR3 protein: CSVEDMGEGLAGSGANVLTF

D gene: -
J gene: TRBJ1-1
V gene: TRBV6-5
CDR3 protein: CASSYAGMNTEAFF